The 5 T cell receptor beta chains given below trace back to one sample, sequenced in a study of beta chain features in type 1 diabetes. The investigators reverse transcribed all of the isolated RNA, so they sequenced expressed TCRB transcripts. Sequenced by immunoSEQ multiplex PCR; TCRdb stores in-frame clones only, minus some. The profile covers roughly 450,000 clones, with about an eighth appearing a single time and less than 0.06% taken by the ten largest. The material sequenced was naive CD4+ T cells from blood. The origin of the receptors is a woman younger than 30 in good health.

This chain's CDR3 is CASSDDRGLVEQYF. CDR3 nucleotides: TGTGCCAGCAGTGACGACAGGGGTTTGGTCGAGCAGTACTTC. The chain has TRBV25-1 and TRBJ2-7, with TRBD1 identical over 8 bases. The CDR3 has 14 amino acids. Per the germline V gene, CDR1 is MGHDK and CDR2 is SYGVNS. Trimming removed 3 bases from V and 6 bases from J; junction bases left unmatched: 7.

The J gene is TRBJ2-7, the V gene TRBV4-3; 8 nucleotides match TRBD1. Per the germline V gene, CDR1 is LGHNA and CDR2 is YSLEER. This CDR3 is built from 18 residues. The trim removed 5 bases at V and 1 base at J, leaving 16 bases unmatched. The CDR3 here is CASSLLTGVHPISYEQYV. The CDR3 DNA sequence: TGCGCCAGCAGCTTGCTGACAGGGGTGCATCCTATTTCCTACGAGCAGTACGTC.

This clone was picked up a small number of times. The rearrangement links TRBV7-3 to TRBJ1-1; 12 nucleotides align to TRBD1. V gave up 5 bases and J gave up 4 bases; unmatched junction bases: 5. This CDR3 has 15 residues. Germline CDR1 and CDR2: SGHTA and FQGTGA. CDR3 amino acids: CASSTGTGGFTEAFF. CDR3 DNA sequence: TGTGCCAGCAGCACCGGGACAGGGGGCTTCACTGAAGCTTTCTTT.

This clone was picked up a small number of times. This chain joins TRBV9 and TRBJ2-3; TRBD2 matches at 10 bases. Germline CDR1 reads SGDLS; CDR2 reads YYNGEE. The CDR3 consists of 18 residues. J lost 3 bases, V lost 4 bases, and 14 bases had no gene match. The CDR3 spells CASSPGLAGGAMTDTQYF. DNA of the CDR3: TGTGCCAGCAGCCCCGGGTTAGCGGGAGGCGCGATGACAGATACGCAGTATTTT.

This clone was seen more than once but under ten times. The chain recombines TRBV18 with TRBJ1-1, with 7 bases that match TRBD1. The V segment lost 1 base and the J segment 4 bases; nucleotides outside the gene matches: 9. The CDR3 covers 16 residues. Germline loops: CDR1 KGHSH, CDR2 LQKENI. CDR3 sequence reads: CASSPQETGIFTEAFF. CDR3 DNA sequence: TGTGCCAGCTCACCACAAGAGACAGGGATTTTCACTGAAGCTTTCTTT.